The next 13 T cell receptor beta chains were all read from a single sample in a study of CD4 T cells in relation to SARS-CoV-2 and coronaviruses. For these TCRs, the target antigens are not known. Assay used: immunoSEQ multiplex PCR; TCRdb lists only in-frame clones, some missing. This sample has 30,000 to 45,000 clones, with around four fifths found just once. The sample taken for sequencing was memory CD4+ T cells from PBMCs, cultured in vitro. These receptors were obtained from an adult with COVID-19.

The chain is built from TRBV9 and TRBJ2-3; perhaps TRBD2 as D (5 bases). V lost 1 base, J lost 0 bases, and 9 bases lay in between. The CDR3 loop spans 15 amino acids. Germline values: CDR1 SGDLS, CDR2 YYNGEE. CDR3 protein: CASSVMDLSTDTQYF. The CDR3 nucleotides read TGTGCCAGCAGCGTAATGGACTTAAGCACAGATACGCAGTATTTT. Full variable domain (rest looked up from reference TRBV9 and TRBJ2-3): DSGVTQTPKHLITATGQRVTLRCSPRSGDLSVYWYQQSLDQGLQFLIQYYNGEERAKGNILERFSAQQFPDLHSELNLSSLELGDSALYFCASSVMDLSTDTQYFGPGTRLTVL.

This chain uses TRBV7-9 with TRBJ2-1; maybe TRBD2 (5 bases). V was shortened by 4 bases and J by 6 bases, with 25 bases between the two germline ends. Germline V CDR1 and CDR2: SEHNR, FQNEAQ (reference sequence). This CDR3 region has 18 residues. The CDR3 here is CASSSNPLRRPPSNEQFF. The CDR3 nucleotides are TGTGCCAGCAGCTCAAACCCCCTCAGGAGGCCTCCTTCCAATGAGCAGTTCTTC.

The chain joins TRBV5-4 to TRBJ2-5, with TRBD1 as a possible D gene (5 bases). CDR1 is SGHNT and CDR2 is YYREEE in the germline V gene (reference sequence). The CDR3 loop spans 14 amino acids. Trimming stripped 1 base from V and 2 bases from J, with 9 bases between. The CDR3 sequence is CASSLRSGQETQYF. The CDR3 bases are TGTGCCAGCAGCTTGCGGTCAGGGCAAGAGACCCAGTACTTC.

This chain uses TRBV5-1 with TRBJ1-4; D is undetermined. CDR1 is SGHRS and CDR2 is YFSETQ in the germline V gene. The CDR3 covers 13 residues. Trimming left V 0 bases short and J 8 bases short, with 8 bases between. CDR3 residues: CASSLAGGEKLFF. DNA of the CDR3: TGCGCCAGCAGCTTGGCCGGCGGAGAAAAACTGTTTTTT.

The chain employs TRBV6-2 or TRBV6-3 and TRBJ2-5; D is uncertain. This CDR3 contains 14 residues. V was pared by 2 bases and J by 0 bases, with 7 bases between. Germline loops: CDR1 MNHEY, CDR2 SVGEGT. The CDR3 sequence: CASSYDGYQETQYF. CDR3 nucleotides: TGTGCCAGCAGTTACGACGGGTACCAAGAGACCCAGTACTTC.

The CDR3 sequence: CASSPRLAGDAGELFF. The CDR3 DNA reads as TGTGCCAGCAGCCCCCGACTAGCGGGAGATGCCGGGGAGCTGTTTTTT. This sequence joins TRBV3-1 (or the pseudogene TRBV3-2) and TRBJ2-2, with TRBD2 identical over 12 bases. The CDR3 has 16 residues. The V gene end was trimmed by 4 bases and the J gene end by 6 bases; junction bases not matched to a gene: 6. Germline values: CDR1 LGHDT, CDR2 YNNKEL (reference sequence).

Here the CDR3 DNA reads TGTGCCAGCAGTGAACTCGGGACAGGGGGCATTGGGCAGTACTTC. Translated: CASSELGTGGIGQYF. This chain connects TRBV2 to TRBJ2-7, with 12 bases matching TRBD1. Germline trimming cut 2 bases from V and 9 bases from J; bases unmatched to any gene: 8. This CDR3 region has 15 residues. The germline CDR1 and CDR2 sequences are SNHLY and FYNNEI.

This clone was seen more than once but under ten times. The chain is built from TRBV4-1 and TRBJ2-2; 9 bases are shared with TRBD2. This CDR3 has 16 residues. V dropped 1 base and J dropped 6; count of bases not matched to a gene: 6. Germline lookup yields CDR1 MGHRA and CDR2 YSYEKL. The CDR3 DNA is TGCGCCAGCAGCCAAGTAGCGGGAGAGATGTCCGGGGAGCTGTTTTTT. This codes for CASSQVAGEMSGELFF.

The chain carries TRBV5-1 and TRBJ2-3; D unclear. V lost 0 bases to trimming and J lost 2 bases, with 13 bases between them. This CDR3 spans 16 amino acids. Per germline, CDR1 SGHRS and CDR2 YFSETQ. CDR3 loop: CASSLADFGNTDTQYF. Written as DNA, the CDR3 is TGCGCCAGCAGCTTGGCCGATTTTGGTAACACAGATACGCAGTATTTT.

The V call is TRBV9, the J call TRBJ2-1; 7 nucleotides align to TRBD2. The CDR3 has 15 amino acids. Trimming took 0 bases from V and 3 from J; bases not matched to a gene: 3. Germline V gene lookup returns CDR1 SGDLS and CDR2 YYNGEE. The CDR3 DNA follows: TGTGCCAGCAGCGTAGTCGGGACTAACTACAATGAGCAGTTCTTC. Encoded protein: CASSVVGTNYNEQFF.

This chain joins TRBV5-6 and TRBJ2-7, with 9 positions matching TRBD1. The ends lost 4 bases at V and 0 bases at J; junction bases unmatched: 2. The CDR3 has 14 residues. The V gene's germline CDR1 is SGHDT and CDR2 YYEEEE. The CDR3 here is CASSRTGVSYEQYF. CDR3 DNA: TGTGCCAGCAGCCGGACAGGGGTCTCCTACGAGCAGTACTTC.

The genes are TRBV7-3 and TRBJ1-1; D is undetermined. The germline V and J ends were trimmed by 2 bases and 1 base, with 5 bases remaining between them. Germline V gene lookup returns CDR1 SGHTA and CDR2 FQGTGA. The CDR3 loop spans 13 amino acids. This CDR3 is CASSLGWNTEAFF. In DNA, the CDR3 is TGTGCCAGCAGCTTAGGATGGAACACTGAAGCTTTCTTT.

The gene calls are TRBV21-1 and TRBJ2-1; TRBD2 is the table's D call and was not checked against the DNA. TRBV21-1 is a pseudogene. CDR3 size: 21 residues. The CDR3, as DNA: TGTGCCAGCAGCAAAGTTAGGCGGGACCGACCCGAAAAAAGCTCCTACAATGAGCAGTTCTTC. Translating it yields CASSKVRRDRPEKSSYNEQFF.